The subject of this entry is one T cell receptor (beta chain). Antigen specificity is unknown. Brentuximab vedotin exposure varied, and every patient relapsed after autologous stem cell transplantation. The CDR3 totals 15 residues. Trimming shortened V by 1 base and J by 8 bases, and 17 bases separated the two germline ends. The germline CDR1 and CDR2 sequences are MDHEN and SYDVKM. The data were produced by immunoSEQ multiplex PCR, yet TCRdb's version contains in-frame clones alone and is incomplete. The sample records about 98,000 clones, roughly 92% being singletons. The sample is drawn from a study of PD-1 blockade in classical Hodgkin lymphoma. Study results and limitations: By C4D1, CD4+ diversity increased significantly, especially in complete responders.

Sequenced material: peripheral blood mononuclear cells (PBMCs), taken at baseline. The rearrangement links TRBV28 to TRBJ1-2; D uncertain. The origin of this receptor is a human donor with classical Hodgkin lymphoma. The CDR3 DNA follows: TGTGCCAGCAGTTTATCCCCACTTCCTACGGCCGGCTACACCTTC. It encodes CASSLSPLPTAGYTF.